The 9 T cell receptor beta chains given below trace back to one sample, sequenced in a study of Graves' ophthalmopathy and Graves' hyperthyroidism. TCR beta CDR3 regions were amplified from RNA transcripts. After a first-round RT-PCR with HTBI primers, a second-round multiplex PCR was run. TCRdb re-called the multiplex PCR reads through MiXCR, storing one row per CDR3 protein. The sample consists of 1 million to 1.3 million distinct CDR3 sequences, 35% to 40% of them appearing once. The sequenced material came from peripheral blood or thyroid tissue (not recorded which). These receptors came from an adult man with Graves' hyperthyroidism.

This clonotype was counted many times. The chain recombines TRBV19 with TRBJ2-2; D gene uncertain. The germline gives CDR1 LNHDA, CDR2 SQIVND (reference sequence). V was cut by 7 bases and J by 0 bases, with 12 bases left in between. CDR3 length: 15 amino acids. The CDR3 spells CASKLGQANTGELFF. As DNA, the CDR3 is TGTGCCAGTAAACTGGGCCAGGCGAACACCGGGGAGCTGTTTTTT.

For the CDR3, the DNA is TGTGCCAGCACGGGGGCGAACACTGAAGCTTTCTTT. Protein product: CASTGANTEAFF. The chain is built from TRBV6-1 and TRBJ1-1; D is perhaps TRBD1 (6 bases). The CDR3 sequence is 12 residues long. V was shortened by 7 bases and J by 1 base, with 7 bases between the two germline ends. The V gene's germline CDR1 is MNHNS and CDR2 SASEGT.

This clonotype was counted ten times or more. This rearrangement joins TRBV12-3 or TRBV12-4 to TRBJ2-2, with unresolved D. Trimming removed 1 base from V and 9 bases from J, with 9 bases in between. The length of the CDR3 is 13 residues. The CDR3 DNA reads TGTGCCAGCAGTTTAGTACGTCACCGGGAGCTGTTTTTT. Translated, it gives CASSLVRHRELFF.

With respect to this clonotype: In this CDR3 the conserved last residue, phenylalanine or tryptophan, is missing, so a read error is likely. The V gene is TRBV6-1, the J gene TRBJ2-7; 7 bases fit TRBD2. The CDR3 loop spans 11 amino acids. Germline CDR1 is MNHNS and CDR2 is SASEGT. V trimming: 11 bases; J trimming: 7 bases; junction bases outside the gene matches: 8. CDR3 residues: CAAGVGGEQYL. The CDR3 coding sequence is TGTGCCGCGGGAGTCGGAGGTGAGCAGTACCTC.

The rearrangement uses TRBV25-1 and TRBJ1-5; D is perhaps TRBD1 (5 bases). Germline-derived CDR1 and CDR2 are MGHDK and SYGVNS. V was trimmed by 6 bases and J by 4 bases, leaving 16 bases between them. This CDR3 contains 15 residues. CDR3 loop: CASSLPGPPNQPQHF. The CDR3 DNA sequence: TGTGCCAGCAGCTTACCGGGACCGCCAAATCAGCCCCAGCATTTT.

This clonotype was observed at least ten times. The CDR3 sequence is CASSRTGSQETQYF. The CDR3 region has the DNA TGTGCCAGCAGCCGGACAGGGAGCCAAGAGACCCAGTACTTC. The chain uses TRBV6-5 and TRBJ2-5; 8 nucleotides align to TRBD1. This CDR3 has 14 residues. Germline V gives CDR1 MNHEY, CDR2 SVGAGI. Trimming took 6 bases from V and 1 from J; bases not matched to a gene: 4.

This sequence joins TRBV29-1 and TRBJ2-7, with 11 positions matching TRBD2. From germline, CDR1 is SQVTM and CDR2 ANQGSEA. This CDR3 has 17 residues. In DNA, the CDR3 is TGCAGTGCCAGCAGTCGACTAGCGGGATATTCACCGGTCGAGCAGTACTTC. As protein: CSASSRLAGYSPVEQYF.

This clonotype came up many times. The chain is built from TRBV19 and TRBJ1-2; TRBD1 might be the D (6 bases). Germline V CDR1 and CDR2: LNHDA, SQIVND (reference sequence). V lost 3 bases and J 8 bases, leaving 16 bases between the germline ends. The CDR3 consists of 14 residues. The CDR3 loop is CASSIDDRLAGYTF. As DNA, the CDR3 is TGTGCCAGTAGTATCGACGACAGGCTGGCCGGCTACACCTTC.

CDR3 sequence reads: CATRPDVPSEEAFF. The CDR3 DNA reads as TGTGCCACCCGACCGGACGTCCCCTCCGAGGAAGCTTTCTTT. The chain couples TRBV19 to TRBJ1-1; no clear D gene. CDR3 length: 14 residues. V dropped 10 bases and J dropped 8 bases, with 23 bases sitting between them. In germline, CDR1 is LNHDA, CDR2 SQIVND (reference sequence).